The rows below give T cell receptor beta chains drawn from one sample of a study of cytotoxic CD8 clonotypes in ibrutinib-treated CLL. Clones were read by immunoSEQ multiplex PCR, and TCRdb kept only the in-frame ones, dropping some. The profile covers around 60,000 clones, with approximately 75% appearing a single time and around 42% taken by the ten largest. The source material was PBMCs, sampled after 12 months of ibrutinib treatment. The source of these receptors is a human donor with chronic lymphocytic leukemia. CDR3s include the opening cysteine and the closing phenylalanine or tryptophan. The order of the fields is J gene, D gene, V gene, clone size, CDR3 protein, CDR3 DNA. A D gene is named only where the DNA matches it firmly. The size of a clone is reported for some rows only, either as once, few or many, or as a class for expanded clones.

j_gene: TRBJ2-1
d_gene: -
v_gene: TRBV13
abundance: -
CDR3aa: CASSLASGEKEQFF
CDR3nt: TGTGCCAGCAGCTTAGCCTCGGGGGAAAAGGAGCAGTTCTTC

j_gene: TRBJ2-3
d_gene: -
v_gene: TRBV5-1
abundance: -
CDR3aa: CASSLVLANTDTQYF
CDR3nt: TGCGCCAGCAGCTTGGTCCTAGCTAACACAGATACGCAGTATTTT

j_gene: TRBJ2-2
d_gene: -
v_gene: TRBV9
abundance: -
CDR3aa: CASSAGQGGFSGELFF
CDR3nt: TGTGCCAGCAGCGCTGGACAGGGAGGGTTTTCCGGGGAGCTGTTTTTT

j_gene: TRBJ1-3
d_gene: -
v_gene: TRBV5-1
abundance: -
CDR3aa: CASSLEGDSGNTIYF
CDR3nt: TGCGCCAGCAGCTTGGAGGGCGACTCTGGAAACACCATATATTTT

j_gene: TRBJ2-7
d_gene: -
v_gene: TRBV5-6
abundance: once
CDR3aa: CASSFASTYEQYF
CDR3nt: TGTGCCAGCAGCTTCGCCAGTACCTACGAGCAGTACTTC

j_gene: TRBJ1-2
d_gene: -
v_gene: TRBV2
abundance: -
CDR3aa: CASYGIGHLNYGYTF
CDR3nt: TGTGCCAGCTATGGAATTGGTCACCTTAACTATGGCTACACCTTC

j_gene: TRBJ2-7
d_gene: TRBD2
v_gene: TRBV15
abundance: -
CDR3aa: CATSRATSRNEQYF
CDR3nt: TGTGCCACCAGCAGAGCGACTAGCCGCAACGAGCAGTACTTC

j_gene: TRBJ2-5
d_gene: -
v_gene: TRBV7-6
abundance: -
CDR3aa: CASSLGLGWGGDTQYF
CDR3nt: TGTGCCAGCAGCTTAGGACTAGGATGGGGAGGAGACACCCAGTACTTC

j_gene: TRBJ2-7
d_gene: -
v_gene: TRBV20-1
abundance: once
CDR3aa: CSARARSEQYF
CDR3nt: TGCAGTGCTAGAGCTCGGTCCGAGCAGTACTTC

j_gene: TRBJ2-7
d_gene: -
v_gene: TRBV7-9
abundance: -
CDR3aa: CAISMAVEQYF
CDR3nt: TGTGCCATCTCGATGGCGGTCGAGCAGTACTTC